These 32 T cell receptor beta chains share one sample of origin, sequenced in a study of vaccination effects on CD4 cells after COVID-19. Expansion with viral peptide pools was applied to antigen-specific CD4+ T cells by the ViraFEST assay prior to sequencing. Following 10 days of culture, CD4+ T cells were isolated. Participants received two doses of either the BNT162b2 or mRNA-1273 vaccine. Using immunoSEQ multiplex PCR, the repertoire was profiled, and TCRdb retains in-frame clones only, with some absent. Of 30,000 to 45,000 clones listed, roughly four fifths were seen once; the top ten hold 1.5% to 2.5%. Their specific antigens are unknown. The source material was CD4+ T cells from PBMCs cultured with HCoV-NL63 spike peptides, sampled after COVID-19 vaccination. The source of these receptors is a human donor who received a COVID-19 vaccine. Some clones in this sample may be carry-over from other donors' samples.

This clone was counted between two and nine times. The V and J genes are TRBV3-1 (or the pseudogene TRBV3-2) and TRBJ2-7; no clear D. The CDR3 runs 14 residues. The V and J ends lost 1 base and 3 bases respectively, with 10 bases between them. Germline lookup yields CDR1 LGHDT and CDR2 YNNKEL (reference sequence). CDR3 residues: CASSQGLQNYEQYV. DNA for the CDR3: TGTGCCAGCAGCCAAGGATTGCAAAACTACGAGCAGTACGTC.

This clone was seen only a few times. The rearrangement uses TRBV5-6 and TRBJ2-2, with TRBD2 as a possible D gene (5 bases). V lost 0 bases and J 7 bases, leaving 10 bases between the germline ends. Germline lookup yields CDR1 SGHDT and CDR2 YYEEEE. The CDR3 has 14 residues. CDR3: CASSLGRSGGELFF. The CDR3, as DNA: TGTGCCAGCAGCTTGGGAAGGAGCGGCGGGGAGCTGTTTTTT. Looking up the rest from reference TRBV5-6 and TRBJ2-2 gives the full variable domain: DAGVTQSPTHLIKTRGQQVTLRCSPKSGHDTVSWYQQALGQGPQFIFQYYEEEERQRGNFPDRFSGHQFPNYSSELNVNALLLGDSALYLCASSLGRSGGELFFGEGSRLTVL.

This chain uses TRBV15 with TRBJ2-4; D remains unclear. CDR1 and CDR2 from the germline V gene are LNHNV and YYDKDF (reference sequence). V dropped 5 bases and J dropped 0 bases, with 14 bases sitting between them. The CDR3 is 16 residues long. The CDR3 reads CATSLTKALAKNIQYF. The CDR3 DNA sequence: TGTGCCACCAGCCTGACAAAGGCCTTAGCCAAAAACATTCAGTACTTC.

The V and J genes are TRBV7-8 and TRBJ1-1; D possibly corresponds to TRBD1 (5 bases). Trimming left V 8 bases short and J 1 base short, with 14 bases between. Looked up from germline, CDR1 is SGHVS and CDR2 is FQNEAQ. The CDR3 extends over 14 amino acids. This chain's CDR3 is CASGSGLRNTEAFF. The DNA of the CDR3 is TGTGCCAGCGGATCGGGACTGCGGAACACTGAAGCTTTCTTT.

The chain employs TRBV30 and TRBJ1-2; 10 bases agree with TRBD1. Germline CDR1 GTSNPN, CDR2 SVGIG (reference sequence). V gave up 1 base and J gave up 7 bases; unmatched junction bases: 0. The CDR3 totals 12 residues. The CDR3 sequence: CAWSGTGGGYTF. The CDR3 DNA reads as TGTGCCTGGAGTGGGACAGGGGGTGGCTACACCTTC.

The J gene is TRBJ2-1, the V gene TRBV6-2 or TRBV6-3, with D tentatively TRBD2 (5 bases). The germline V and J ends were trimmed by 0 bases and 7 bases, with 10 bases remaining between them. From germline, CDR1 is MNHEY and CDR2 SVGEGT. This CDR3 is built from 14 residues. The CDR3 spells CASSYSRLRNEQFF. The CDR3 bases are TGTGCCAGCAGTTACTCTCGACTACGTAATGAGCAGTTCTTC.

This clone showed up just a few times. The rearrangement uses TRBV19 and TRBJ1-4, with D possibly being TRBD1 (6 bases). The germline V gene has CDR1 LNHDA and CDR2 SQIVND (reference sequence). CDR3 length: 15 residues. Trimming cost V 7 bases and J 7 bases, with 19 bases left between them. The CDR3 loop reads CASTPTDSSGEKLFF. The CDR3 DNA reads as TGTGCCAGTACCCCGACGGACAGTTCGGGTGAAAAACTGTTTTTT.

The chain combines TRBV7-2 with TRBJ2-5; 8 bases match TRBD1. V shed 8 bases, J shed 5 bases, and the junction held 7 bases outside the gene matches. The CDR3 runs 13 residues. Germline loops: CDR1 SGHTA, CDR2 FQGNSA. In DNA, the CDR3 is TGTGCCAGCGGGAGGACAGGGTTGGAGACCCAGTACTTC. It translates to CASGRTGLETQYF.

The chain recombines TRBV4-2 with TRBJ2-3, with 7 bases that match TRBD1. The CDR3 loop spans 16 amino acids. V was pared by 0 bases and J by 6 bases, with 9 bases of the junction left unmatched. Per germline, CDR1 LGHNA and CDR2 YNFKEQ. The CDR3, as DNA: TGTGCCAGCAGCCAAGATCCGACAGGGACAATGGATACGCAGTATTTT. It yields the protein CASSQDPTGTMDTQYF.

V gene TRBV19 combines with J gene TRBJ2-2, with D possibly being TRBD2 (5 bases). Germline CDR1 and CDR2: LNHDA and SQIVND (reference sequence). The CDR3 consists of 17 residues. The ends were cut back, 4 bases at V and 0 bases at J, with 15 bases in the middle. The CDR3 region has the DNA TGTGCCAGTAGTACCCGGTCAGGCGGGCCGAACACCGGGGAGCTGTTTTTT. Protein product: CASSTRSGGPNTGELFF.

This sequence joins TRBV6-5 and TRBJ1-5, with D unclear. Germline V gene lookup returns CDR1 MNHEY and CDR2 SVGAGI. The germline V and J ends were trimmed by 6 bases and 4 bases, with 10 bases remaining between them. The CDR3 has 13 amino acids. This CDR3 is CASRRTENQPQHF. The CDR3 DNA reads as TGTGCCAGCAGGAGGACGGAGAATCAGCCCCAGCATTTT.

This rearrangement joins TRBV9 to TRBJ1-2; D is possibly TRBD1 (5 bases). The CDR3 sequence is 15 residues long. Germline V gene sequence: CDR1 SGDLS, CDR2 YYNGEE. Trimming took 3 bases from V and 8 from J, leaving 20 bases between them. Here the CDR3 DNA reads TGTGCCAGCAGCGGCCAAGGGACTCAGCGGGTAGGCTACACCTTC. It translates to CASSGQGTQRVGYTF.

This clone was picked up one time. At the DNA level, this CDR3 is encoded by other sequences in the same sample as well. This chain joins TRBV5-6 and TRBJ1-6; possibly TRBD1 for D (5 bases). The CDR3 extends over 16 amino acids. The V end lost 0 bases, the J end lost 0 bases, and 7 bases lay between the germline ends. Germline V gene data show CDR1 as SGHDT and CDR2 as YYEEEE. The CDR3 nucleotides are TGTGCCAGCAGCTTGGGGGGGAGCTCCTATAATTCACCCCTCCACTTT. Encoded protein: CASSLGGSSYNSPLHF. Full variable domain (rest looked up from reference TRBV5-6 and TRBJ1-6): DAGVTQSPTHLIKTRGQQVTLRCSPKSGHDTVSWYQQALGQGPQFIFQYYEEEERQRGNFPDRFSGHQFPNYSSELNVNALLLGDSALYLCASSLGGSSYNSPLHFGNGTRLTVT.

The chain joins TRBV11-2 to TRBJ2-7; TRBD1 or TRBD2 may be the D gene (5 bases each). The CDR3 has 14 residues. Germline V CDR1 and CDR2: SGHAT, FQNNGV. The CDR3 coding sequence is TGTGCCAGCAGCGTAGAGGTGGGGGTGTACGAGCAGTACGTC. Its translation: CASSVEVGVYEQYV.

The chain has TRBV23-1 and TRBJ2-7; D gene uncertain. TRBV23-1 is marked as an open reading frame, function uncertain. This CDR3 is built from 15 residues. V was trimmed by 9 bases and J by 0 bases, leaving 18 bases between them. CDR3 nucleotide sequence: TGCGCCAGTCAGTCAGCCTACCTCTTCTCCTACGAGCAGTACGTC. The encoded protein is CASQSAYLFSYEQYV.

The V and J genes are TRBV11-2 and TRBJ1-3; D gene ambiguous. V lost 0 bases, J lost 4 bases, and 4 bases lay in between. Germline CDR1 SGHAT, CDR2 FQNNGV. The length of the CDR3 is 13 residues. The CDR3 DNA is TGTGCCAGCAGCTTAGATCTAGGAAACACCATATATTTT. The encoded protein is CASSLDLGNTIYF.

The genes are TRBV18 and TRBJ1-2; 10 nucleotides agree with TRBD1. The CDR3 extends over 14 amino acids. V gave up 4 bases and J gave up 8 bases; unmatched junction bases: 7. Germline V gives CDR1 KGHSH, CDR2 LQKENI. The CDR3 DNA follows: TGTGCCAGCTCACGGTTGGGGACAGGGGACGGCTACACCTTC. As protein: CASSRLGTGDGYTF.

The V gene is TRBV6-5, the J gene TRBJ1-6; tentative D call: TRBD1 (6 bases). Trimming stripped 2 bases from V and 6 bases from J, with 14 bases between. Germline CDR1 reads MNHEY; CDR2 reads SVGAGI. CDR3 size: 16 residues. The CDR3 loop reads CASSYPRGARNSPLHF. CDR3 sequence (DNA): TGTGCCAGCAGTTACCCGAGGGGGGCTCGTAATTCACCCCTCCACTTT.

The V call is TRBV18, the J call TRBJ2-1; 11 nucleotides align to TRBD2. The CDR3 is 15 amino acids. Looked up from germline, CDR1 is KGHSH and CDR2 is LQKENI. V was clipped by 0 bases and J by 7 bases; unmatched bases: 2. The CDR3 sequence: CASSPPSGGANEQFF. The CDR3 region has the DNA TGTGCCAGCTCACCACCTAGCGGGGGGGCTAATGAGCAGTTCTTC.

The chain's CDR3 is CASSSGINSPLHF. CDR3 nucleotides: TGTGCCAGCAGTTCAGGGATCAATTCACCCCTCCACTTT. This rearrangement joins TRBV12-3 or TRBV12-4 to TRBJ1-6; tentatively, D is TRBD1 (5 bases). The CDR3 is 13 amino acids. Trimming left V 4 bases short and J 7 bases short, with 8 bases between.

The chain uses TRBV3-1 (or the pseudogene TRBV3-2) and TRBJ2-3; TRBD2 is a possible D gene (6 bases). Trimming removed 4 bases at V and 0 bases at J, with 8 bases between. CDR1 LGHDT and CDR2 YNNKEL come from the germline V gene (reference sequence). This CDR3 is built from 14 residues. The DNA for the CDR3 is TGTGCCAGCAGCCTTAGCGGTAGCACAGATACGCAGTATTTT. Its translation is CASSLSGSTDTQYF.

The CDR3 here is CASSPTGQGAPGTDTQYF. DNA for the CDR3: TGTGCCAGTAGTCCCACGGGACAGGGGGCGCCTGGCACAGATACGCAGTATTTT. The gene calls are TRBV19 and TRBJ2-3, with 12 bases fitting TRBD1. V was clipped by 5 bases and J by 1 base; unmatched bases: 10. The CDR3 totals 18 residues. The germline CDR1 and CDR2 sequences are LNHDA and SQIVND (reference sequence).

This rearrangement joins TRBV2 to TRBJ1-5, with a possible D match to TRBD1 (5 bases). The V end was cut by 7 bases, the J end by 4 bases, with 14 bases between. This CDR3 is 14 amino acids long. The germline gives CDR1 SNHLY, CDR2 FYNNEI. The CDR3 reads CASKVQGSNQPQHF. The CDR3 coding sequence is TGTGCCAGCAAGGTGCAGGGCTCTAATCAGCCCCAGCATTTT.

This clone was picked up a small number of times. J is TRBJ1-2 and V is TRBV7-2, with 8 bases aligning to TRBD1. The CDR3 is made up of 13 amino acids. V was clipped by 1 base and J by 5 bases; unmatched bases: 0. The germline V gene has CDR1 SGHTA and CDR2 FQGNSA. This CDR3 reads CASSLGQGYGYTF. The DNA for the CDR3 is TGTGCCAGCAGCTTAGGACAGGGGTATGGCTACACCTTC.

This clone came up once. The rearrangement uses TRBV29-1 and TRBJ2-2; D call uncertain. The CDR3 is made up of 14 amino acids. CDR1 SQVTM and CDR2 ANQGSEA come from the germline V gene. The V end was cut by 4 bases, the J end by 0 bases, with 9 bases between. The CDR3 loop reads CSVVVRTNTGELFF. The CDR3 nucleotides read TGCAGCGTTGTGGTCCGGACGAACACCGGGGAGCTGTTTTTT.

DNA of the CDR3: TGCGCCAGCAGTTCACAGGGGGCAACTAATGAAAAACTGTTTTTT. This codes for CASSSQGATNEKLFF. The chain uses TRBV5-1 and TRBJ1-4, with 8 positions matching TRBD1. Germline V gives CDR1 SGHRS, CDR2 YFSETQ. The CDR3 spans 15 residues. With V trimmed by 5 bases and J by 0 bases, 3 bases remained unmatched.

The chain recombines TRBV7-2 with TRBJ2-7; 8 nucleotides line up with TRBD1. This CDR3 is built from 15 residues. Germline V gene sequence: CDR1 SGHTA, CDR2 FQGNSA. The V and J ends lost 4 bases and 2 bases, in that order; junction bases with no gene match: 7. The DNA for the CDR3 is TGTGCCAGCAGCTCGGACAGGGCTATGGCCTACGAGCAGTACGTC. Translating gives CASSSDRAMAYEQYV.

CDR3 in DNA: TGTGCCAGTAGTATAGTACTAGTGACAGATACGCAGTATTTT. This translates into CASSIVLVTDTQYF. The chain joins TRBV19 to TRBJ2-3; possibly TRBD2 for D (5 bases). V lost 1 base and J 3 bases, leaving 8 bases between the germline ends. The CDR3 loop spans 14 amino acids. The germline gives CDR1 LNHDA, CDR2 SQIVND (reference sequence).

CDR3 sequence: CASSRQGYEQYV. The CDR3 DNA reads TGTGCCAGCAGTAGGCAGGGCTACGAGCAGTACGTC. The chain is built from TRBV12-3 or TRBV12-4 and TRBJ2-7; tentative D call: TRBD1 (5 bases). Trimming took off 5 bases at V and 3 bases at J, with 8 bases between the two ends. CDR3 length: 12 amino acids.

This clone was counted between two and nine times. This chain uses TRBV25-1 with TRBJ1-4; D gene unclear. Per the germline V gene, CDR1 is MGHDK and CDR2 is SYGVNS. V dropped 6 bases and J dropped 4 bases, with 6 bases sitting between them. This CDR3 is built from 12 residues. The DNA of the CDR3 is TGTGCCAGCAGATTAGTTAATGAAAAACTGTTTTTT. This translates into CASRLVNEKLFF.

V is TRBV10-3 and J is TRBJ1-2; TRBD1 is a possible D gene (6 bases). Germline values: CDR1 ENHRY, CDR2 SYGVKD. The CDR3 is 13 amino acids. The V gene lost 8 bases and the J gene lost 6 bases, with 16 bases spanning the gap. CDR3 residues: CAISRRGNDGYTF. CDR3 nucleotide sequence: TGTGCCATCTCCCGCAGGGGAAACGATGGCTACACCTTC.

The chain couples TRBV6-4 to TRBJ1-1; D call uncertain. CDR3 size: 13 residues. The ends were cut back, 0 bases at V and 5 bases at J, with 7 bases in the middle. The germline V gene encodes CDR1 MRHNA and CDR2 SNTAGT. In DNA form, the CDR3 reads TGTGCCAGCAGTGACTCGACCTTGACTGAAGCTTTCTTT. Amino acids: CASSDSTLTEAFF.